This T cell receptor beta chain comes out of a study of cytomegalovirus exposure and HLA in healthy donors. Whole-study findings and limits: Researchers counted around 160 TCR beta chains as cytomegalovirus-associated.

This clone was picked up one time. What it binds is unknown. The data were produced by immunoSEQ multiplex PCR, yet TCRdb's version contains in-frame clones alone and is incomplete. The table records about 140,000 clones, just over 85% of them present only once. The donors formed part of the approximately 110-subject validation cohort, distinct from the approximately 640-subject first cohort. Trimming at V came to 3 bases and at J to 2 bases, leaving 8 bases not matched to a gene. Germline V gene lookup returns CDR1 MGHRA and CDR2 YSYEKL. The CDR3 length is 16 residues. Sequencing was carried out using PBMCs. This chain uses TRBV4-1 with TRBJ2-3; 7 bases match TRBD2. The receptor was derived from a young woman in good health and CMV-seropositive. CDR3 in amino acids: CASSQRGLPYTDTQYF. DNA for the CDR3: TGCGCCAGCAGCCAGAGGGGACTACCCTACACAGATACGCAGTATTTT.